This T cell receptor beta chain is from a study of identifying expanded T cells in peripheral blood. Using immunoSEQ multiplex PCR, the repertoire was profiled, and TCRdb retains in-frame clones only, with some absent. In the table there are under 150,000 clones, roughly 84% of which are singletons. This clone has only one observation. The antigen is not known. No infections or other immune events were documented during collection. Germline V gene lookup returns CDR1 SGHDT and CDR2 YYEEEE. CDR3 length: 13 residues. V lost 3 bases, J lost 9 bases, and 13 bases lay in between. General observations from the study: Over around two and four weeks, about 15 and 19 clones changed, versus around 1.3 between replicates.

The specimen sequenced was blood. The sequence was obtained from a person between 18 and 75 years old in good health. The chain recombines TRBV5-6 with TRBJ1-5; no clear D gene. The CDR3 reads CASSSSRFLPQHF. CDR3 sequence (DNA): TGTGCCAGCAGCTCTAGTCGTTTCCTGCCCCAGCATTTT.